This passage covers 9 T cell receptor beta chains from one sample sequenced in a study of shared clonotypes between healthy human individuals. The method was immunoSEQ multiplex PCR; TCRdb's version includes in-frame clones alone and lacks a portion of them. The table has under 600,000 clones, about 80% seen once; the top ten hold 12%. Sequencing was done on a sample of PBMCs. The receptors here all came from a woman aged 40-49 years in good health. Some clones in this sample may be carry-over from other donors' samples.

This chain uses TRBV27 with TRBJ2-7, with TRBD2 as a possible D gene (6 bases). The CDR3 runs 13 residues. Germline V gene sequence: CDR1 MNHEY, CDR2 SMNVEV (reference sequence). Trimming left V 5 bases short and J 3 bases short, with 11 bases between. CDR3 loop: CASSTRDFYEQYF. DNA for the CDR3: TGTGCCAGCAGTACGAGGGACTTCTACGAGCAGTACTTC.

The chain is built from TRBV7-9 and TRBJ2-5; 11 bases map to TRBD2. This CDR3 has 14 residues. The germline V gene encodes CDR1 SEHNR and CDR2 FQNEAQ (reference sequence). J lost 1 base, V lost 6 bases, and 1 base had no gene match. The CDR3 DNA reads TGTGCCAGCAGAGGGACTAGCGGCCAAGAGACCCAGTACTTC. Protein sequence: CASRGTSGQETQYF. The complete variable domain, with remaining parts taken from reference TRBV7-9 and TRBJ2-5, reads DTGVSQNPRHKITKRGQNVTFRCDPISEHNRLYWYRQTLGQGPEFLTYFQNEAQLEKSRLLSDRFSAERPKGSFSTLEIQRTEQGDSAMYLCASRGTSGQETQYFGPGTRLLVL.

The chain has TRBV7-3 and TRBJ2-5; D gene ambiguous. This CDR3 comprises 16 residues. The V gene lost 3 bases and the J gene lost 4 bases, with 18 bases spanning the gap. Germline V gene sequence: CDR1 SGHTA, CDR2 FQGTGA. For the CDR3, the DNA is TGTGCCAGCAGCTTGTATCCGGGTTTTAGCACAGAGACCCAGTACTTC. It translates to CASSLYPGFSTETQYF.

The CDR3 nucleotides read TGTGCCAGCAGTTTGATAGCGGGAGCCCGCGAGCAGTACTTC. The encoded protein is CASSLIAGAREQYF. J is TRBJ2-7 and V is TRBV28; 9 bases map to TRBD2. V lost 3 bases, J lost 6 bases, and 6 bases stayed unmatched. The germline V gene has CDR1 MDHEN and CDR2 SYDVKM. The CDR3 spans 14 residues.

Here the CDR3 reads CASSFELAGETDTQYF. CDR3 nucleotides: TGCGCCAGCAGTTTTGAACTAGCGGGAGAAACAGATACGCAGTATTTT. The gene calls are TRBV5-1 and TRBJ2-3; 11 nucleotides line up with TRBD2. The germline gives CDR1 SGHRS, CDR2 YFSETQ. CDR3 length: 16 amino acids. With 5 bases clipped from V and 3 bases from J, the junction kept 8 bases outside the gene matches.

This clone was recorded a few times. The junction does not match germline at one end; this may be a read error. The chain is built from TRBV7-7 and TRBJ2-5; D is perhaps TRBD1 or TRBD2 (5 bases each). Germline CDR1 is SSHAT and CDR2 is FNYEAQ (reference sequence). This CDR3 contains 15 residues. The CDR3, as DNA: TGTGCTAGCAGCCCGCATGGGGGTGCGGAGAAGACCCAGTACTTC. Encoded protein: CASSPHGGAEKTQYF.

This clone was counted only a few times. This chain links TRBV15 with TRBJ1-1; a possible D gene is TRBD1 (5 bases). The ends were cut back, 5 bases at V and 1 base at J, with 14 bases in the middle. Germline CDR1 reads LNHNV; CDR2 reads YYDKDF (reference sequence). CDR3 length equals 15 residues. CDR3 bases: TGTGCCACCAGCCCTGGGGGTACAGGGAACACTGAAGCTTTCTTT. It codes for CATSPGGTGNTEAFF.

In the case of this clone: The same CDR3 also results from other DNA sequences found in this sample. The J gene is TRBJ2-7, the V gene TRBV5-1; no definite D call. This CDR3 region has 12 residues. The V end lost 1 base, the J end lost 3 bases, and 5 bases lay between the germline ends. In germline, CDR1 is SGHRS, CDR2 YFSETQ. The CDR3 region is CASSLPSYEQYF. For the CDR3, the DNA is TGCGCCAGCAGCTTGCCCAGCTACGAGCAGTACTTC.

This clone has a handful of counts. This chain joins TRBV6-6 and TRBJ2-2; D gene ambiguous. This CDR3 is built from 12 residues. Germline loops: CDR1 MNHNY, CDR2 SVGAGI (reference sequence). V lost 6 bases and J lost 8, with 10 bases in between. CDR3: CASSPPSGELFF. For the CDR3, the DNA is TGTGCCAGCAGCCCCCCGAGTGGGGAGCTGTTTTTT.